Given below is one TCR beta chain in context. This clonotype was seen only a few times. Its target antigen remains unknown. Per-base quality was not reported, and no clone a single base away is much larger than it. This sample was included in a study of T cells in Graves' hyperthyroidism and ophthalmopathy (dated by TCRdb to between 2018 and 2021). Describing the broader study: Peripheral blood was sampled at the time of initial diagnosis, prior to any treatment. To identify TCR V-J signatures that set the groups apart, the researchers used a discovery cohort of more than 95 patients, made up of 43 with Graves' ophthalmopathy and 55 to 65 with stable Graves' hyperthyroidism. Prospective prediction of ophthalmopathy was tested in an independent validation cohort consisting of under 20 hyperthyroidism patients and some 17 patients who later progressed to ophthalmopathy. The 100 discovery patients were divided at random into training and test sets in a 7:3 ratio. The study also compared thyroid tissue and blood T-cell repertoires from a handful of Graves' hyperthyroidism patients. Once sampling was done, hyperthyroidism patients were given methimazole at a starting dose of 30 mg daily, whereas ophthalmopathy patients were given high-dose intravenous methylprednisolone. The paper reports TCR Vbeta CDR3 sequencing of some 140 peripheral blood samples: 43 ophthalmopathy, fewer than 80 hyperthyroidism and 17 progressor patients.

CDR1 and CDR2, per the germline V gene, are SGHTA and FQGNSA. The CDR3 goes from the cysteine to the phenylalanine over 13 residues. Here the CDR3 DNA is all that survives: 39 bases in frame from base 1. Relative to germline, V is 6 bases shorter and J is 1 base shorter, with 9 bases between their ends. Amplification of TCR beta CDR3 regions was carried out from RNA transcripts. The first round of RT-PCR for the TCR CDR3 was performed with the HTBI primer set and the Qiagen OneStep RT-PCR kit. The libraries were constructed in a second round of multiplex PCR and then size-selected and purified. Libraries were sequenced paired-end with 100 bp reads on an Illumina HiSeq2000. Under the source paper's analysis protocol: SOAPnuke was used to process the raw data, removing reads that contained adapters or uncalled bases, had a mean Phred below 15, or lacked an exact match to the constant primer or identifier. COPE v1.2.5 was used to merge high-quality paired reads, and clonotypes were defined as unique nucleotide sequences. Clonotypes were aligned to IMGT TRBV, TRBD and TRBJ reference segments using MiTCR v1.1. Only V-J combinations with frequency above 0.0001, covering 99.2% of repertoires, were analysed. The TCS score was defined as F50 (clonal expansion) divided by E x V (chaos), with BLOSUM62-based TCRdist calculated between CDR3 peptides within each V-J. Welch's t-statistics and random forest reduced fewer than 600 V-J features to roughly 13, which were used in a naive Bayes classifier (R e1071). TCRdb trimmed the raw reads at Q25, called clones with MiXCR and kept productive beta chains. CDR3 protein duplicates are merged, each entry listing the most common genes and DNA. V and J calls and clone size were set by TCRdb, not the authors. Within this sample are approximately 740,000 distinct CDR3 sequences, with 14% of them counted one time only. Jointly, the top ten make up about a tenth of the sample.

Graves' hyperthyroidism was defined as stable when no progression to ophthalmopathy occurred over 18 months of follow-up. Hyperthyroidism patients were newly diagnosed, with disease duration under 2 months, and aged 18 to 65 years. Any patient with an uncontrolled infection, another autoimmune disease, pregnancy or lactation was excluded. Diagnoses were established on the basis of clinical symptoms, serum thyroxine and TRAb, thyroid ultrasound, and orbital computed tomography. PBMCs were isolated from approximately 10 ml of fresh peripheral blood by Ficoll-Paque density gradient centrifugation. Total RNA was extracted using Trizol reagent, and RNA quality was assessed on an Agilent 2100 Bioanalyzer. General study outcomes and caveats: In cross-validation, a model built on a 13 V-J signature told ophthalmopathy apart from stable hyperthyroidism with just under 90% sensitivity and around 84% specificity, and in testing the same model reached 80%/75%. Sample size was not statistically predetermined, and blinding of investigators to group allocation was not performed. In validation, the model predicted progression to ophthalmopathy with 60% to 71% sensitivity and 72% to 85% specificity, a median of about six months before onset. Most expanded thyroid clonotypes (frequency above 0.001) were also detected in blood, suggesting blood repertoires may reflect thyroid immune responses.

This clonotype was obtained from a woman between 18 and 29 years old with Graves' hyperthyroidism. The sequenced material came from blood. Rearrangement joined TRBV7-2 to TRBJ1-1; the D gene cannot be resolved reliably. The nucleotides are TGTGCCAGCAGTTCGAACAGGAACACTGAAGCTTTCTTT. The translation is CASSSNRNTEAFF. Full variable domain (CDR3 extended with the reference TRBV7-2 and TRBJ1-1 proteins): GAGVSQSPSNKVTEKGKDVELRCDPISGHTALYWYRQSLGQGLEFLIYFQGNSAPDKSGLPSDRFSAERTGGSVSTLTIQRTQQEDSAVYLCASSSNRNTEAFFGQGTRLTVV.